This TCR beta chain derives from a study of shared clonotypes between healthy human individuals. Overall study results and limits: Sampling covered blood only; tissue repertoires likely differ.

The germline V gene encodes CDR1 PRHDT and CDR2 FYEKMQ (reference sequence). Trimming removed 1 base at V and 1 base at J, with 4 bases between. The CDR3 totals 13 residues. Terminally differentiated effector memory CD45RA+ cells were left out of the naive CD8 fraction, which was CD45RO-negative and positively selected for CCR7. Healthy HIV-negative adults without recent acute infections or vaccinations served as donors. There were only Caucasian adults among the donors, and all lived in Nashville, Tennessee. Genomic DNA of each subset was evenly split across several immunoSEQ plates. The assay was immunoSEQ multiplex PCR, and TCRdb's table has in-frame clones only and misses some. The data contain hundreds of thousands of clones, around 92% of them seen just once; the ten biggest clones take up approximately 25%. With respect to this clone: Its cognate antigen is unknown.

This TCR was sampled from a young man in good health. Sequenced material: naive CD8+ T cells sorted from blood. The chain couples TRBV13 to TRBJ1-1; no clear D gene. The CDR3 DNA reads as TGTGCCAGCAGCTTAGCTGAGAACACTGAAGCTTTCTTT. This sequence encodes CASSLAENTEAFF.